Shown below are 30 T cell receptor beta chains from a single sample sequenced in a study of T cell repertoires in cytomegalovirus infection. One entry per CDR3 protein, called by TCRdb with MiXCR from the reads. Altogether about 180,000 distinct CDR3 sequences are present, 17% being singletons, with the ten largest covering about 23%. Source material: CD8+ T cells from PBMCs. The origin of the receptors is a human donor in good health (CMV status not recorded). Some clones in this sample may be carry-over from other donors' samples.

This clonotype was seen a handful of times. The CDR3 is CASSEGTSNYGYTF. The CDR3 bases are TGTGCCAGCAGCGAGGGCACCTCTAACTATGGCTACACCTTC. This chain links TRBV5-6 with TRBJ1-2; D remains unclear. Germline V gene sequence: CDR1 SGHDT, CDR2 YYEEEE. The CDR3 is 14 amino acids. Trimming left V 4 bases short and J 0 bases short, with 10 bases between.

This clonotype showed up just a few times. V usage is TRBV7-9 and J usage is TRBJ2-1; D not resolved. The CDR3 length is 15 residues. The V gene lost 6 bases and the J gene lost 3 bases, with 15 bases spanning the gap. The germline CDR1 and CDR2 sequences are SEHNR and FQNEAQ (reference sequence). CDR3 sequence: CASRFESGVYNEQFF. In DNA, the CDR3 is TGTGCCAGCAGGTTCGAAAGTGGCGTCTACAATGAGCAGTTCTTC.

The rearrangement uses TRBV27 and TRBJ1-5; the match to TRBD1 covers 8 bases. CDR1 is MNHEY, CDR2 SMNVEV, per germline (reference sequence). Trimming cost V 8 bases and J 2 bases; bases outside gene matches: 5. The CDR3 consists of 14 residues. CDR3 residues: CASATGVGNQPQHF. CDR3 coding DNA: TGTGCCAGCGCGACAGGGGTGGGCAATCAGCCCCAGCATTTT.

This clonotype was seen only a few times. The rearrangement links TRBV20-1 to TRBJ1-5; 9 positions match TRBD1. Germline loops: CDR1 DFQATT, CDR2 SNEGSKA (reference sequence). This CDR3 has 15 amino acids. The V gene end was trimmed by 5 bases and the J gene end by 3 bases; junction bases not matched to a gene: 8. As DNA, the CDR3 is TGCAGTGCTGCTGGGACAGGGAGGGACAATCAGCCCCAGCATTTT. Its protein is CSAAGTGRDNQPQHF.

The chain joins TRBV6-6 to TRBJ2-7; D unresolved. CDR3 size: 15 residues. Deletions cut 6 bases from V and 7 bases from J, with 22 bases between. Germline lookup yields CDR1 MNHNY and CDR2 SVGAGI (reference sequence). CDR3 sequence reads: CASSSMFSPDEEQYF. CDR3 in DNA: TGTGCCAGCAGCTCCATGTTTTCTCCGGATGAAGAGCAGTACTTC.

The chain links TRBV6-6 to TRBJ2-3; unclear D gene. The germline V gene has CDR1 MNHNY and CDR2 SVGAGI (reference sequence). The V end lost 0 bases, the J end lost 2 bases, and 18 bases lay between the germline ends. The CDR3 is made up of 18 amino acids. The CDR3 DNA reads TGTGCCAGCAGTTACTCGCCCTTTTTGGGGTGGGACACAGATACGCAGTATTTT. It codes for CASSYSPFLGWDTDTQYF.

The chain has TRBV13 and TRBJ1-6; 7 bases fit TRBD1. Germline loops: CDR1 PRHDT, CDR2 FYEKMQ (reference sequence). The CDR3 length is 16 residues. V shed 5 bases and J 3 bases; nucleotides not matched to a gene: 7. The CDR3 reads CASSPTGTDYNSPLHF. In DNA form, the CDR3 reads TGTGCCAGCAGCCCGACCGGGACAGACTATAATTCACCCCTCCACTTT. Full variable domain (outside the CDR3, taken from reference TRBV13 and TRBJ1-6): AAGVIQSPRHLIKEKRETATLKCYPIPRHDTVYWYQQGPGQDPQFLISFYEKMQSDKGSIPDRFSAQQFSDYHSELNMSSLELGDSALYFCASSPTGTDYNSPLHFGNGTRLTVT.

This clonotype has more than one count but fewer than ten. This chain uses TRBV7-9 with TRBJ2-7, with 9 bases fitting TRBD1. The V and J ends lost 1 base and 1 base, in that order; junction bases with no gene match: 2. The length of the CDR3 is 15 residues. The germline V gene encodes CDR1 SEHNR and CDR2 FQNEAQ (reference sequence). The CDR3 coding sequence is TGTGCCAGCAGCTTAGTGGGACAGGGATCCTACGAGCAGTACTTC. This translates into CASSLVGQGSYEQYF.

The genes are TRBV4-1 and TRBJ2-3, with TRBD2 matching 8 bases. CDR3 length: 17 residues. In germline, CDR1 is MGHRA, CDR2 YSYEKL. The junction had 11 bases not matched to a gene; V was cut back by 3 bases and J by 3 bases. CDR3 DNA: TGCGCCAGCAGCCAGGCAGTCCCCGGACTAGCAACAGATACGCAGTATTTT. Its translation is CASSQAVPGLATDTQYF.

This clonotype appeared a few times. This chain connects TRBV7-8 to TRBJ2-6; unclear D gene. The germline V gene encodes CDR1 SGHVS and CDR2 FQNEAQ. This CDR3 region has 13 residues. Trimming took off 5 bases at V and 12 bases at J, with 14 bases between the two ends. DNA of the CDR3: TGTGCCAGCAGCCCAGCGTGGAAGGCCGTCCTGACTTTC. Translating gives CASSPAWKAVLTF.

This chain links TRBV28 with TRBJ2-7; 8 bases are shared with TRBD1. The germline gives CDR1 MDHEN, CDR2 SYDVKM. Trimming at V came to 8 bases and at J to 2 bases, leaving 14 bases not matched to a gene. The CDR3 sequence is 16 residues long. This CDR3 is CASGLLRTGPPYEQYF. The CDR3 DNA follows: TGTGCCAGCGGGTTACTCAGGACAGGGCCACCCTACGAGCAGTACTTC. The full variable domain, completed using reference TRBV28 and TRBJ2-7, is DVKVTQSSRYLVKRTGEKVFLECVQDMDHENMFWYRQDPGLGLRLIYFSYDVKMKEKGDIPEGYSVSREKKERFSLILESASTNQTSMYLCASGLLRTGPPYEQYFGPGTRLTVT.

Only a few counts were recorded for this clonotype. Germline and junction disagree at one end, which may indicate a read error. V and J are TRBV7-8 and TRBJ2-1; the D gene is possibly TRBD2 (7 bases). The CDR3 loop spans 15 amino acids. Germline V CDR1 and CDR2: SGHVS, FQNEAQ. CDR3 loop: CASKPLEGGLRGTIF. Written as DNA, the CDR3 is TGTGCCAGCAAACCCCTGGAAGGGGGGTTGCGGGGGACCATCTTC.

There are a few counts of this clonotype. The chain combines TRBV6-2 or TRBV6-3 with TRBJ2-1; D ambiguous. The CDR3 runs to 15 residues. Between the trimmed V and J ends, which lost 6 bases and 0 bases, there was a span of 12 bases. Germline V lookup: CDR1 MNHEY, CDR2 SVGEGT. CDR3 protein: CASRAIGRSYNEQFF. The DNA of the CDR3 is TGTGCCAGCAGGGCAATCGGTCGCTCCTACAATGAGCAGTTCTTC.

This clonotype was seen a handful of times. The V and J genes are TRBV7-2 and TRBJ2-5; 11 bases agree with TRBD1. J was trimmed by 7 bases and V by 1 base; bases with no gene match: 8. The CDR3 spans 16 residues. Per the germline V gene, CDR1 is SGHTA and CDR2 is FQGNSA. In DNA, the CDR3 is TGTGCCAGCAGCTTAGGTCTGGGACAGGGGGTTTGGACCCAGTACTTC. It is translated as CASSLGLGQGVWTQYF.

In this sample, this clonotype turned up a few times. The genes are TRBV6-2 or TRBV6-3 and TRBJ2-7, with 7 positions matching TRBD1. The germline CDR1 and CDR2 sequences are MNHEY and SVGEGT. V was clipped by 6 bases and J by 2 bases; unmatched bases: 7. This CDR3 has 14 amino acids. CDR3 nucleotides: TGTGCCAGCAGAGACAGGGTGTTCCCCTACGAGCAGTACTTC. Translating gives CASRDRVFPYEQYF.

This clonotype was seen a few times. The chain couples TRBV4-1 to TRBJ1-5; no reliable D call. Trimming removed 2 bases at V and 2 bases at J, with 7 bases between. The CDR3 is made up of 14 amino acids. The germline CDR1 and CDR2 sequences are MGHRA and YSYEKL. Written as DNA, the CDR3 is TGCGCCAGCAGCCAACAGACCGGCAATCAGCCCCAGCATTTT. Translating gives CASSQQTGNQPQHF.

This clonotype appeared a few times. The rearrangement joins TRBV15 to TRBJ2-3; D gene ambiguous. Trimming cost V 1 base and J 7 bases, with 9 bases left between them. The CDR3 is 13 amino acids. From germline, CDR1 is LNHNV and CDR2 YYDKDF (reference sequence). The CDR3 is CATSRVPENTQYF. In DNA form, the CDR3 reads TGTGCCACCAGCAGAGTCCCAGAGAATACGCAGTATTTT.

This clonotype has only a few counts. This CDR3 reads CASSTGTETYNEQFF. CDR3 nucleotides: TGTGCCAGCAGCACCGGGACAGAGACCTACAATGAGCAGTTCTTC. The V call is TRBV7-2, the J call TRBJ2-1; the match to TRBD1 covers 7 bases. Germline-derived CDR1 and CDR2 are SGHTA and FQGNSA. The CDR3 spans 15 residues. The J segment lost 2 bases and the V segment lost 5 bases, leaving 6 bases of the junction unmatched.

This clonotype was counted between two and nine times. The CDR3 loop is CASSLGPRGWSPLHF. The CDR3 DNA reads as TGTGCCAGCAGTTTAGGGCCCAGGGGCTGGTCACCCCTCCACTTT. V gene TRBV12-3 or TRBV12-4 combines with J gene TRBJ1-6; tentatively, D is TRBD1 (6 bases). The CDR3 spans 15 residues. V lost 1 base and J lost 10, with 14 bases in between.

Only a few counts were recorded for this clonotype. This CDR3 reads CATSREFQGAKETQYF. DNA for the CDR3: TGTGCCACCAGCAGAGAGTTCCAGGGGGCCAAAGAGACCCAGTACTTC. V is TRBV15 and J is TRBJ2-5; 8 nucleotides agree with TRBD1. The V and J ends lost 0 bases and 3 bases, in that order; junction bases with no gene match: 6. The CDR3 is made up of 16 amino acids. Germline CDR1 and CDR2: LNHNV and YYDKDF (reference sequence). The full variable domain, with the rest looked up from reference TRBV15 and TRBJ2-5, is DAMVIQNPRYQVTQFGKPVTLSCSQTLNHNVMYWYQQKSSQAPKLLFHYYDKDFNNEADTPDNFQSRRPNTSFCFLDIRSPGLGDTAMYLCATSREFQGAKETQYFGPGTRLLVL.

This clonotype was seen more than once but under ten times. The rearrangement joins TRBV6-1 to TRBJ2-7; D is unclear. Trimming stripped 6 bases from V and 0 bases from J, with 18 bases between. The germline CDR1 and CDR2 sequences are MNHNS and SASEGT. The CDR3 contains 16 residues. CDR3 region: CASRYRAGTPSYEQYF. The CDR3 DNA is TGTGCCAGCAGGTATCGCGCAGGAACCCCCTCCTACGAGCAGTACTTC.

CDR3 bases: TGTGCCAGCGGCCTATCCTACGAGCAGTACTTC. The encoded protein is CASGLSYEQYF. V is TRBV28 and J is TRBJ2-7, with D hard to call. Trimming took off 8 bases at V and 1 base at J, with 6 bases between the two ends. The CDR3 loop spans 11 amino acids. Germline V CDR1 and CDR2: MDHEN, SYDVKM.

Ten or more counts support this clonotype. The V call is TRBV7-2, the J call TRBJ1-4, with no clear D. CDR3 size: 16 residues. Per the germline V gene, CDR1 is SGHTA and CDR2 is FQGNSA. V shed 0 bases and J shed 8 bases, with 16 bases lying between them. The CDR3 bases are TGTGCCAGCAGCTTAGCCGGGCGGAGGGAATGGGAAAAACTGTTTTTT. Protein sequence: CASSLAGRREWEKLFF.

In its sample, this clonotype was seen a few times. J is TRBJ2-1 and V is TRBV28, with a possible D match to TRBD1 (6 bases). CDR1 MDHEN and CDR2 SYDVKM come from the germline V gene. V was clipped by 2 bases and J by 3 bases, with 11 bases between them. This CDR3 contains 15 residues. DNA for the CDR3: TGTGCCAGCAGTTTACTACAGGGCGACTACAATGAGCAGTTCTTC. Residues: CASSLLQGDYNEQFF.

The chain uses TRBV29-1 and TRBJ2-1, with D perhaps matching TRBD1 or TRBD2 (5 bases each). Trimming removed 4 bases at V and 7 bases at J, with 5 bases between. This CDR3 has 10 residues. Germline CDR1 SQVTM, CDR2 ANQGSEA. The CDR3 bases are TGCAGCGTTGGGGGGAATGAGCAGTTCTTC. Translating gives CSVGGNEQFF.

The chain is built from TRBV7-2 and TRBJ2-1; 10 bases match TRBD1. Looked up from germline, CDR1 is SGHTA and CDR2 is FQGNSA. The CDR3 is 16 residues long. J lost 4 bases, V lost 5 bases, and 8 bases had no gene match. DNA of the CDR3: TGTGCCAGCAGCAGCCGACAGGGGGCGGGATACAATGAGCAGTTCTTC. It is translated as CASSSRQGAGYNEQFF.

The chain links TRBV7-2 to TRBJ1-6; D ambiguous. Germline-derived CDR1 and CDR2 are SGHTA and FQGNSA. The V end lost 3 bases, the J end lost 0 bases, and 3 bases lay between the germline ends. The CDR3 runs to 14 residues. In nucleotides, the CDR3 is TGTGCCAGCAGCTTTCCCTCCTATAATTCACCCCTCCACTTT. Protein: CASSFPSYNSPLHF.

The chain has TRBV2 and TRBJ1-1; D is unresolved. In germline, CDR1 is SNHLY, CDR2 FYNNEI. This CDR3 region has 15 residues. Trimming pared 6 bases from V and 4 bases from J, leaving 18 bases between. CDR3 DNA sequence: TGTGCCAGCAGCCAGGTGGAGGATAGCGGCACTGAAGCTTTCTTT. Its translation: CASSQVEDSGTEAFF.

This clonotype was detected only a few times. The chain links TRBV12-3 or TRBV12-4 to TRBJ2-1, with no clear D. V lost 4 bases and J lost 7, with 11 bases in between. The CDR3 loop spans 13 amino acids. The CDR3 spells CASSSGSWNEQFF. In nucleotides, the CDR3 is TGTGCCAGCAGTTCCGGGTCGTGGAATGAGCAGTTCTTC.

This clonotype was counted only a few times. The chain links TRBV6-1 to TRBJ1-5; 7 bases line up with TRBD1. The length of the CDR3 is 16 residues. V lost 1 base and J lost 2; bases outside the gene matches: 5. Germline V gene data show CDR1 as MNHNS and CDR2 as SASEGT. This CDR3 is CASSEGYRGGNQPQHF. The CDR3 nucleotides are TGTGCCAGCAGTGAAGGATACAGGGGAGGCAATCAGCCCCAGCATTTT.